This T cell receptor beta chain was sequenced for a study of blood T cell repertoires in COVID-19. Study at large: T cells, B-cell-depleted T cells, or PBMCs provided the cDNA or gDNA that served as material.

The method was immunoSEQ multiplex PCR; TCRdb's version includes in-frame clones alone and lacks a portion of them. The table lists roughly 120,000 clones, around 87% of them singletons. The V and J ends lost 4 bases and 5 bases respectively, with 14 bases between them. This CDR3 contains 14 residues. Germline-derived CDR1 and CDR2 are LGHDT and YNNKEL (reference sequence). The sequenced sample consisted of peripheral blood. The sequence came from a human donor in a cohort sampled during active COVID-19. The chain carries TRBV3-1 (or the pseudogene TRBV3-2) and TRBJ2-5; TRBD2 is a possible D gene (6 bases). This chain's CDR3 is CASSRTTGGETQYF. CDR3 nucleotides: TGTGCCAGCAGCCGGACTACCGGCGGGGAGACCCAGTACTTC.